This TCR beta chain originates from a study of cytomegalovirus exposure and HLA in healthy donors. With 60 Vbeta and 13 Jbeta primers, the PCR was carried out. Original data processing: In a later analysis, of roughly 73 million unique beta chains, roughly 9.9 million appeared in at least two donors. Assay: immunoSEQ multiplex PCR; the TCRdb copy retains only in-frame clones and omits some. The D gene and trimming were derived from the DNA, and the V and J assignments and clone size from that table. The table shows 95,000 to 150,000 clones, with over 70% occurring only once. The germline V gene has CDR1 LGHNA and CDR2 YNFKEQ. This CDR3 has 15 amino acids. J gave up 7 bases and V 1 base, and 7 bases lay outside the gene matches.

This receptor was identified in a middle-aged woman in good health and CMV-seronegative. The V call is TRBV4-2, the J call TRBJ2-5; 9 nucleotides line up with TRBD2. The sample was PBMCs. The CDR3 region has the DNA TGTGCCAGCAGCCAAGGCTTAGCGGGAGATGGGACCCAGTACTTC. It translates to CASSQGLAGDGTQYF.